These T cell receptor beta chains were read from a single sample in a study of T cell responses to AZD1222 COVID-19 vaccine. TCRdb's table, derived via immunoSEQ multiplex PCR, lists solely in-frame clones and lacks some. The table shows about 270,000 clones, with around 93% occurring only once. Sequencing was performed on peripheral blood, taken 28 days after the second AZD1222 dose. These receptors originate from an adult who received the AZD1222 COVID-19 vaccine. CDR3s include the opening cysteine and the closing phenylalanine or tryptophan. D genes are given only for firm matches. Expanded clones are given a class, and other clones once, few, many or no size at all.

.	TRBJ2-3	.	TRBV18	TGTGCCAGCTCGCTGCGACTAGTCCAAATCACAGATACGCAGTATTTT	CASSLRLVQITDTQYF
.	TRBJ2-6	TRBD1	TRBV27	TGTGCCAGCAGTTCCGGACAGGCTGGGGCCAACGTCCTGACTTTC	CASSSGQAGANVLTF
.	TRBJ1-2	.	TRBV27	TGTGCCAGCAGTCCCCGCGGGGTCAACTATGGCTACACCTTC	CASSPRGVNYGYTF
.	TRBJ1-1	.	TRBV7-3	TGTGCCAGCAGCTCGGGACTGGAAGCTTTCTTT	CASSSGLEAFF
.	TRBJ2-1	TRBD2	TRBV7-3	TGTGCCAGCAGCCTAGCGGGAAGTAATGAGCAGTTCTTC	CASSLAGSNEQFF
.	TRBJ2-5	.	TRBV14	TGTGCCAGCAGCCCCGGACACGTCCAAGAGACCCAGTACTTC	CASSPGHVQETQYF
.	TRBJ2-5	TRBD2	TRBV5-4	TGTGCCAGCAGCGCCGGACTAGCGGGGGTAACGGAGACCCAGTACTTC	CASSAGLAGVTETQYF
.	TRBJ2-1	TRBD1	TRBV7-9	TGTGCCAGCAGCCCTCCGACACAGGGGGTTAAGAACAATGAGCAGTTCTTC	CASSPPTQGVKNNEQFF
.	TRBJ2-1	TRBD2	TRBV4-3	TGCGCCAGCAGCCCGGTCCGGGAGGCGTATGAGCAGTTCTTC	CASSPVREAYEQFF
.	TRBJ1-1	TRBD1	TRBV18	TGTGCCAGCTCACCGTTACAGGGGACTGAAGCTTTCTTT	CASSPLQGTEAFF
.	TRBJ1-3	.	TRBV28	TGTGCCAGCAGCTTGGGGGGATTCAACTCTGGAAACACCATATATTTT	CASSLGGFNSGNTIYF
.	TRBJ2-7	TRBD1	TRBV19	TGTGCCAGTAGTATAACCGGGACAGTGTCCTACGAGCAGTACTTC	CASSITGTVSYEQYF
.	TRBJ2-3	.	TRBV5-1	TGCGCCAGCAGCTTGGAAGGGACACGAGATACGCAGTATTTT	CASSLEGTRDTQYF
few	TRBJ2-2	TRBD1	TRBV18	TGTGCCAGCTCACCACCAGTAGGAACAGGGGTCACCGGGGAGCTGTTTTTT	CASSPPVGTGVTGELFF
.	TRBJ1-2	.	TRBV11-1	TGTGCCAGCAGCCCAAGGGGTAACTATGGCTACACCTTC	CASSPRGNYGYTF
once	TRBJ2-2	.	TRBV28	TGTGCCAGCAGTTTCTCCCTCTTGCGGGCAGGGGAGCTGTTTTTT	CASSFSLLRAGELFF
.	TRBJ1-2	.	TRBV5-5	TGTGCCAGCACCAATGGATGGGTCCTGGGGGGTTATGGCTACACCTTC	CASTNGWVLGGYGYTF
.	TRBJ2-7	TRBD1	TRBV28	TGTGCCAGCAGTTTAACCCCTGCCGGGACAGGGGCCTACGAGCAGTACTTC	CASSLTPAGTGAYEQYF
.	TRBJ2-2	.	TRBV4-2	TGTGCCAGCAGCCAAGAGGGTCACCGCGCGAACACCGGGGAGCTGTTTTTT	CASSQEGHRANTGELFF
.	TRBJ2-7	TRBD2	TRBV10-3	TGTGCCATCAGCAGACAAGGGACTAGCGGGAGGAGCTCCTACGAGCAGTACTTC	CAISRQGTSGRSSYEQYF
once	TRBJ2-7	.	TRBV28	TGTGCCAGCAGTTTACCCGGTTACGAGCAGTACTTC	CASSLPGYEQYF
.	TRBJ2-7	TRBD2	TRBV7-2	TGTGCCAGCAGGAAGTTCTGGGCTAGCGGGAGTGATGAGCAGTACTTC	CASRKFWASGSDEQYF
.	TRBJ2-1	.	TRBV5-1	TGCGCCAGCAGCGGGGGCTTCGGCGATGAGCAGTTCTTC	CASSGGFGDEQFF
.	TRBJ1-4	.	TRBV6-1	TGTGCCAGCAGTGAAGACAGGGTTAATGAAAAACTGTTTTTT	CASSEDRVNEKLFF
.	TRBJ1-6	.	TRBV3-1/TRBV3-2	TGTGCCAGCAGCCAAGTCGGTCCCTCGGGGAATTCACCCCTCCACTTT	CASSQVGPSGNSPLHF
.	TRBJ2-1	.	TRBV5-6	TGTGCCAGCAGGCGGACCCCGAATACGTACAATGAGCAGTTCTTC	CASRRTPNTYNEQFF
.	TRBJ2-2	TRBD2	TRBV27	TGTGCCGCCGGCCCGGGGGGGGGCACCGGGGAGCTGTTTTTT	CAAGPGGGTGELFF
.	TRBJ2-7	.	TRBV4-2	TGTGCCAGCAGCCAAGAGGGGGACGGGCGCTACGAGCAGTACTTC	CASSQEGDGRYEQYF
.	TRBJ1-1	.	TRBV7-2	TGTGCCAGCAGCTTAGTCCCCGGGTCGGGGGGAACTGAAGCTTTCTTT	CASSLVPGSGGTEAFF
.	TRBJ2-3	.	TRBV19	TGTGCCAGTAGTATTAGGGCTGGCACAGATACGCAGTATTTT	CASSIRAGTDTQYF
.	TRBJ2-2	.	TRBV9	TGTGCCAGCAGCGTATGGCCCAGGGGGGAGCTGTTTTTT	CASSVWPRGELFF